The entry below describes one T cell receptor beta chain. This clone was counted only a few times. The antigen this receptor binds is unknown. No quality values exist for individual bases; no much larger clone is one base distant. The data are from a study of beta chain features in type 1 diabetes (dated by TCRdb to the late 2010s). Regarding the study in general: Mean age, gender distribution, total cell number and subset yield were not different between patients and healthy donors. In the study, TCRB repertoires of sorted circulating CD4+ T cell subsets from recently diagnosed type 1 diabetes patients were compared with those of matched healthy donors. Naive and central memory subsets were obtained from all 30 or so donors, but regulatory and stem cell-like memory subsets were isolated from only 8 patients and 8 healthy donors. Across all samples, some 100,000,000 sorted cells were examined, and cell number per subset correlated strongly with RNA yield.

Beyond this particular receptor, the publication reports: At VDJ recombination sites, type 1 diabetes patients had fewer insertions and more deleted nucleotides, which implies abnormalities in thymic rearrangement. PCR may preferentially amplify shorter templates, but because patient and control samples were amplified and corrected together, any resulting skew would affect both groups equally. Naive, central memory and regulatory TCRB repertoires appeared to be more alike among patients than among healthy donors. A moderate but significant shortening of TCRB CDR3 length was observed in type 1 diabetes patients in all four CD4+ subsets. Sequencing cDNA rather than genomic DNA could over-represent highly expressing activated cells, although activation and CD3 levels did not differ between groups. HLA sub-analyses involved small numbers of individuals, so any influence of HLA type on TCRB rearrangement remained unresolved.

Each donor gave one peripheral blood draw, around 100 mL on average, collected into heparinised tubes. Naive, central memory, regulatory and stem cell-like memory CD4+ T cells were sorted on a BD FACSAria II using a panel including CD45RO, CCR7, CD25, CD127, CD95 and CD27. All sorted populations exceeded 95% purity. PBMCs were isolated immediately by Lymphoprep density gradient centrifugation and stained directly without culture. To minimize batch effects, samples were stained and sorted in pairs, one healthy donor with one patient per experiment. At the junction V is shortened by 6 bases and J by 2 bases, with 13 bases in between. Its CDR3 holds 15 amino acids, cysteine through phenylalanine. Only the CDR3 DNA stays, 45 bases, in frame from base 1. Based on the germline V gene (reference sequence), the CDR1 and CDR2 sequences are LNHDA and SQIVND. The entire amount of isolated RNA was reverse transcribed using the High Capacity cDNA Reverse Transcription Kit, so the sequenced TCRB transcripts were expressed ones. Deep immunoSEQ sequencing was performed on naive, central memory and regulatory T cell samples, with an average of approximately 3.9 million total reads per sample. Sorted cells were lysed in RLT buffer and RNA was extracted with DNase-treated RNeasy Micro or Mini kits, depending on cell number. Each cell subset was processed separately to prevent cross-contamination, with patient and healthy donor samples processed together. TCRB sequences were amplified from cDNA with the immunoSEQ multiplex PCR, producing 87-bp fragments spanning the CDR3 region. Sequencing of the amplicons was performed on the Illumina HiSeq platform. The study's own analysis went as follows. PCR bias was computationally corrected using synthetic template baselines, reads within Hamming distance 2 were collapsed, and singletons that could not be merged were discarded. Reads were aligned against IMGT so that V, D and J genes, CDR3 length and insertions or deletions at six rearrangement sites could be assigned. Within each subset, clonotype counts were normalized to sorted cell number, and only after that were true diversity and Gini coefficients computed with the tcR R package. Repertoire sharing was quantified using the overlap coefficient calculated on TCRB nucleotide sequences. TCRdb stores this immuneACCESS table with in-frame sequences only. Part of the clones is absent; in the studies checked, under half of the shortfall reflects unresolved V genes, and no reason is known for the rest. From that table come the V and J calls and clone size; the DNA was used to work out D and trimming. The sample profile shows about 160,000 clones; roughly 8% of them were found once. In total, the top ten clones hold roughly 0.97% of the sample.

The sequence was obtained from a woman aged 40-49 years with type 1 diabetes. The sequence joins TRBV19 to TRBJ2-2; TRBD1 could be the D gene, as 6 bases match. Sequencing used central memory CD4+ T cells from blood. Read as DNA, the sequence is TGTGCCAGTAGGACCCGGGACATCAACACCGGGGAGCTGTTTTTT. This gives the protein CASRTRDINTGELFF.